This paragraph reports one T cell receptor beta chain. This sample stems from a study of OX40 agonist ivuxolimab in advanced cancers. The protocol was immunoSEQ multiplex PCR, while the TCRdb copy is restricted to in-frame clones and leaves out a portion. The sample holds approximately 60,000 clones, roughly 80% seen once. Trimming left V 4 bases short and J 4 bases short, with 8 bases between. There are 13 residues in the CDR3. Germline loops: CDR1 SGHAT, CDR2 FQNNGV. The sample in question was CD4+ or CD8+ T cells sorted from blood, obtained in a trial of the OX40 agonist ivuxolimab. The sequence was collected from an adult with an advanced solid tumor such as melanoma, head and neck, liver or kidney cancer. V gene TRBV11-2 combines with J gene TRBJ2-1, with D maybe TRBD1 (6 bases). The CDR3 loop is CASSSDSYNEQFF. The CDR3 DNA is TGTGCCAGCAGCTCGGACAGTTACAATGAGCAGTTCTTC.